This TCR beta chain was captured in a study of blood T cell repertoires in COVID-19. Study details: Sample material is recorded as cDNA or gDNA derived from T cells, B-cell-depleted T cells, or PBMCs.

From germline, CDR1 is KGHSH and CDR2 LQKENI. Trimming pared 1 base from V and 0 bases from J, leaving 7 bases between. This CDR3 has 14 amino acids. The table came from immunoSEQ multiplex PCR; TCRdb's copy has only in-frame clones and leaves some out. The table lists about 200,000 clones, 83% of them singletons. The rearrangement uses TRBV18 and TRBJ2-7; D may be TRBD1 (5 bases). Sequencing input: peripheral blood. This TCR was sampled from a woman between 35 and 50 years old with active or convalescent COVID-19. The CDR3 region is CASSPRDSSYEQYF. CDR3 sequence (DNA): TGTGCCAGCTCACCACGAGACAGCTCCTACGAGCAGTACTTC.